These 6 T cell receptor beta chains originate from one sample sequenced in a study of cytomegalovirus exposure and HLA in healthy donors. The primer mix had 60 Vbeta and 13 Jbeta primers. The repertoire was sequenced with immunoSEQ multiplex PCR; TCRdb's copy has only in-frame clones and lacks some. This table has around 130,000 clones, about 82% appearing once. The sequenced material came from PBMCs. The receptors come from a boy aged 5-17 years in good health and CMV-seronegative.

The chain joins TRBV7-9 to TRBJ2-1, with TRBD2 identical over 10 bases. The length of the CDR3 is 16 residues. Germline CDR1 reads SEHNR; CDR2 reads FQNEAQ (reference sequence). The V segment lost 2 bases and the J segment 8 bases; nucleotides outside the gene matches: 9. The CDR3 sequence is CASSLFGGTSVDEQFF. The CDR3 nucleotides read TGTGCCAGCAGCTTATTTGGGGGGACTAGCGTGGATGAGCAGTTCTTC.

The rearrangement links TRBV5-1 to TRBJ1-5, with D perhaps TRBD1 (6 bases). Per the germline V gene, CDR1 is SGHRS and CDR2 is YFSETQ. There are 13 residues in the CDR3. The V end lost 3 bases, the J end lost 7 bases, and 11 bases lay between the germline ends. CDR3 residues: CASSSTGSQPQHF. The DNA for the CDR3 is TGCGCCAGCAGCTCCACAGGGAGCCAGCCCCAGCATTTT.

This chain uses TRBV5-1 with TRBJ2-7, with TRBD2 matching 8 bases. Germline CDR1 is SGHRS and CDR2 is YFSETQ. This CDR3 has 15 residues. V was clipped by 2 bases and J by 0 bases; unmatched bases: 4. This CDR3 is CASSFAGGTSYEQYF. DNA of the CDR3: TGCGCCAGCAGCTTCGCGGGAGGCACCTCCTACGAGCAGTACTTC.

The chain is built from TRBV6-5 and TRBJ2-2; possible D gene TRBD1, 6 bases. CDR3 length equals 15 residues. The germline CDR1 and CDR2 sequences are MNHEY and SVGAGI. Trimming stripped 4 bases from V and 1 base from J, with 10 bases between. CDR3 in DNA: TGTGCCAGCAGTTCAGGGGTCGGGAACACCGGGGAGCTGTTTTTT. Its translation is CASSSGVGNTGELFF.

The count of this clone is one. The rearrangement links TRBV6-1 to TRBJ1-1; 9 nucleotides align to TRBD1. The CDR3 runs 14 residues. Trimming removed 3 bases from V and 1 base from J; junction bases left unmatched: 0. Germline CDR1 reads MNHNS; CDR2 reads SASEGT. In DNA, the CDR3 is TGTGCCAGCAGTGAGGGACAGGGGAACACTGAAGCTTTCTTT. Its translation is CASSEGQGNTEAFF.

This clone was picked up a small number of times. V usage is TRBV19 and J usage is TRBJ2-5, with D unclear. Trimming took off 4 bases at V and 1 base at J, with 7 bases between the two ends. The length of the CDR3 is 13 residues. From germline, CDR1 is LNHDA and CDR2 SQIVND (reference sequence). In DNA form, the CDR3 reads TGTGCCAGTAGTAACACAGTCCAAGAGACCCAGTACTTC. The encoded protein is CASSNTVQETQYF.